Detailed here is one T cell receptor beta chain. What it recognizes is unknown. Through template switching, a universal primer site was introduced, and the cDNA contained unique molecular identifiers. TCRdb itself ran the 5' RACE reads through MiXCR, one entry per CDR3 protein. The sample holds nearly 650,000 distinct CDR3 sequences, under 8.5% seen once. The donors were all healthy and Caucasian. This record comes from a study of identical twins. General study results and limits: Whereas memory repertoires showed no such difference, abundant cord blood beta clonotypes carried fewer insertions.

V lost 6 bases, J lost 2 bases, and 14 bases lay in between. This CDR3 is built from 16 residues. This same sample was also taken into another study, of yellow fever vaccine responses in identical twins. This second report adds: Twins' vaccine T cell response reportedly gave the appearance of partial convergence and partial personalization.

This receptor was taken from a woman aged 18-30 years in good health. The sample comprised PBMCs. This chain joins TRBV12-3 or TRBV12-4 and TRBJ2-6; possible D gene TRBD1, 5 bases. The CDR3 coding sequence is TGTGCCAGCAGCTTGACAGTCAGCACTGGGGCCAACGTCCTGACTTTC. Amino acid sequence: CASSLTVSTGANVLTF.